Each of the 24 T cell receptor beta chains below was sequenced from the same sample in a study of cytomegalovirus exposure and HLA in healthy donors. With 60 Vbeta and 13 Jbeta primers, the PCR was carried out. Assay: immunoSEQ multiplex PCR; the TCRdb copy retains only in-frame clones and omits some. The sample records over 150,000 clones, just over 75% being singletons. Input material: PBMCs. These receptors came from an older woman in good health and CMV-seropositive.

This chain uses TRBV2 with TRBJ1-4, with TRBD1 matching over 8 bases. The CDR3 runs to 14 residues. Germline values: CDR1 SNHLY, CDR2 FYNNEI. V was clipped by 6 bases and J by 8 bases; unmatched bases: 8. The CDR3 coding sequence is TGTGCCAGCAGGACAGGGGCCAAAGGGGAAAAACTGTTTTTT. Protein product: CASRTGAKGEKLFF.

This clone has a single count. The V call is TRBV5-6, the J call TRBJ1-3, with D possibly being TRBD1 (6 bases). V was shortened by 3 bases and J by 2 bases, with 12 bases between the two germline ends. Germline V CDR1 and CDR2: SGHDT, YYEEEE. The length of the CDR3 is 15 residues. The CDR3 here is CASSSNHRAGNTIYF. The CDR3 DNA reads as TGTGCCAGCAGCTCCAACCACAGGGCTGGAAACACCATATATTTT.

This clone was counted only a few times. CDR3 DNA: TGTGCCAGCAGCTTGGCCGGACAGGTATCATTCGAGAACACTGAAGCTTTCTTT. Translating gives CASSLAGQVSFENTEAFF. This chain uses TRBV5-6 with TRBJ1-1; 7 nucleotides align to TRBD1. CDR3 length: 18 residues. The V segment lost 0 bases and the J segment 1 base; nucleotides outside the gene matches: 12. Germline V gene lookup returns CDR1 SGHDT and CDR2 YYEEEE.

The V and J genes are TRBV7-2 and TRBJ2-3; the D is unclear. Germline V gene data show CDR1 as SGHTA and CDR2 as FQGNSA. The CDR3 length is 13 residues. The ends were cut back, 5 bases at V and 2 bases at J, with 8 bases in the middle. The CDR3 region has the DNA TGTGCCAGCAGCCGCGACTTCACAGATACGCAGTATTTT. It is translated as CASSRDFTDTQYF.

The V gene is TRBV4-2, the J gene TRBJ2-2; 9 positions match TRBD2. V lost 0 bases and J lost 4; bases outside the gene matches: 3. The CDR3 has 16 amino acids. Germline V CDR1 and CDR2: LGHNA, YNFKEQ. CDR3 nucleotide sequence: TGTGCCAGCAGCCAAGAGGCTAGCGGGGTCACCGGGGAGCTGTTTTTT. This sequence encodes CASSQEASGVTGELFF.

This chain joins TRBV18 and TRBJ1-2, with 8 bases aligning to TRBD1. The CDR3 loop spans 15 amino acids. V lost 0 bases, J lost 4 bases, and 4 bases stayed unmatched. Germline V gives CDR1 KGHSH, CDR2 LQKENI. The CDR3 here is CASSPPSTGGYGYTF. Here the CDR3 DNA reads TGTGCCAGCTCACCACCCTCTACAGGGGGCTATGGCTACACCTTC.

The chain employs TRBV29-1 and TRBJ2-2, with 10 nucleotides matching TRBD2. Trimming took 8 bases from V and 1 from J; bases not matched to a gene: 1. Germline V CDR1 and CDR2: SQVTM, ANQGSEA. The CDR3 totals 13 residues. The CDR3 DNA follows: TGCAGCCCTAGCGGGGGGAACACCGGGGAGCTGTTTTTT. This sequence encodes CSPSGGNTGELFF.

This chain links TRBV6-1 with TRBJ1-5, with 9 bases lining up with TRBD1. The CDR3 contains 13 residues. Germline values: CDR1 MNHNS, CDR2 SASEGT. J gave up 5 bases and V 4 bases, and 0 bases lay outside the gene matches. The CDR3 DNA follows: TGTGCCAGCAGTGGGGACAGGGATCAGCCCCAGCATTTT. Its translation: CASSGDRDQPQHF.

The chain has TRBV5-1 and TRBJ1-2; D unresolved. The V end lost 0 bases, the J end lost 2 bases, and 5 bases lay between the germline ends. The CDR3 is 13 amino acids. Germline CDR1 is SGHRS and CDR2 is YFSETQ. CDR3 bases: TGCGCCAGCAGCTTGGACATGAACTATGGCTACACCTTC. Amino acids: CASSLDMNYGYTF.

The gene calls are TRBV16 and TRBJ1-1; 8 nucleotides agree with TRBD1. The V gene end was trimmed by 5 bases and the J gene end by 5 bases; junction bases not matched to a gene: 4. Germline V gene lookup returns CDR1 KGHSY and CDR2 FQNENV. The CDR3 covers 13 residues. CDR3 residues: CASSKQGGTEAFF. CDR3 DNA sequence: TGTGCCAGCAGCAAACAGGGGGGTACTGAAGCTTTCTTT.

The chain joins TRBV11-3 to TRBJ2-5; 7 bases fit TRBD2. Germline assignment: CDR1 SGHNT and CDR2 YENEEA. This CDR3 has 13 residues. V gave up 2 bases and J gave up 11 bases; unmatched junction bases: 8. The CDR3 is CASSLFAGEGQYF. Here the CDR3 DNA reads TGTGCCAGCAGCTTATTCGCGGGGGAGGGGCAGTACTTC. Variable domain in full (rest from reference TRBV11-3 and TRBJ2-5): EAGVVQSPRYKIIEKKQPVAFWCNPISGHNTLYWYLQNLGQGPELLIRYENEEAVDDSQLPKDRFSAERLKGVDSTLKIQPAELGDSAVYLCASSLFAGEGQYFGPGTRLLVL.

This clone has only a few counts. V is TRBV10-3 and J is TRBJ1-1; possible D gene TRBD1, 6 bases. Trimming took off 5 bases at V and 0 bases at J, with 19 bases between the two ends. Germline V gene data show CDR1 as ENHRY and CDR2 as SYGVKD. The CDR3 has 17 residues. CDR3 amino acids: CAISPRQVQGVNTEAFF. The CDR3 DNA reads as TGTGCCATCAGTCCCCGACAGGTTCAAGGCGTGAACACTGAAGCTTTCTTT.

This clone was found a few times. V usage is TRBV28 and J usage is TRBJ1-4; possible D gene TRBD1, 6 bases. The CDR3 is 16 amino acids. The V gene lost 4 bases and the J gene lost 3 bases, with 15 bases spanning the gap. Per germline, CDR1 MDHEN and CDR2 SYDVKM. This CDR3 is CASSSTGLGANEKLFF. CDR3 nucleotide sequence: TGTGCCAGCAGTTCGACAGGTTTGGGGGCTAATGAAAAACTGTTTTTT.

V and J are TRBV18 and TRBJ2-5; no definite D call. The CDR3 is 13 amino acids. V lost 3 bases and J 2 bases, leaving 7 bases between the germline ends. Germline CDR1 is KGHSH and CDR2 is LQKENI. CDR3 nucleotide sequence: TGTGCCAGCTCACCGATGACACAAGAGACCCAGTACTTC. Protein product: CASSPMTQETQYF.

CDR3 in DNA: TGTGCCAGCAGCTTAGCGGCAGGGGGCGCCGGCACCGGGGAGCTGTTTTTT. Its protein product is CASSLAAGGAGTGELFF. The chain combines TRBV7-9 with TRBJ2-2; 8 bases line up with TRBD1. Trimming took 0 bases from V and 4 from J; bases not matched to a gene: 7. Germline CDR1 is SEHNR and CDR2 is FQNEAQ (reference sequence). The CDR3 covers 17 residues.

The genes are TRBV6-5 and TRBJ2-1, with 8 bases fitting TRBD2. The ends lost 1 base at V and 10 bases at J; junction bases unmatched: 6. CDR3 length: 14 amino acids. Germline loops: CDR1 MNHEY, CDR2 SVGAGI. The CDR3 nucleotides read TGTGCCAGCAGTTACTTTGGTAGCGGGACCGAGCAGTTCTTC. This sequence encodes CASSYFGSGTEQFF.

DNA for the CDR3: TGTGCCAGTAGTTTTTCGGGGGAGGGCACAGATACGCAGTATTTT. Amino acid sequence: CASSFSGEGTDTQYF. The chain links TRBV19 to TRBJ2-3; TRBD2 is a possible D gene (6 bases). Trimming cost V 5 bases and J 1 base, with 13 bases left between them. Per germline, CDR1 LNHDA and CDR2 SQIVND (reference sequence). CDR3 length: 15 residues.

J is TRBJ2-1 and V is TRBV10-3, with 13 positions matching TRBD2. The CDR3 runs 14 residues. The germline V gene encodes CDR1 ENHRY and CDR2 SYGVKD. V dropped 10 bases and J dropped 8; count of bases not matched to a gene: 8. CDR3 sequence reads: CARIGTSGNYEQFF. In DNA form, the CDR3 reads TGTGCCAGAATTGGGACTAGCGGGAACTATGAGCAGTTCTTC.

The chain couples TRBV29-1 to TRBJ2-1, with 9 bases that match TRBD2. V lost 5 bases, J lost 5 bases, and 10 bases stayed unmatched. Germline CDR1 and CDR2: SQVTM and ANQGSEA. This CDR3 spans 15 amino acids. The CDR3 protein is CSVFTLAGPNNEQFF. CDR3 DNA sequence: TGCAGCGTTTTCACCCTAGCGGGACCAAACAATGAGCAGTTCTTC.

The rearrangement links TRBV5-6 to TRBJ1-1; 9 nucleotides align to TRBD1. The V gene's germline CDR1 is SGHDT and CDR2 YYEEEE. The CDR3 contains 15 residues. The V and J ends lost 2 bases and 5 bases, in that order; junction bases with no gene match: 7. The CDR3 coding sequence is TGTGCCAGCAGCTTTCCCGGGACAGGGAGGACTGAAGCTTTCTTT. Protein: CASSFPGTGRTEAFF.

This rearrangement joins TRBV28 to TRBJ1-2; D possibly corresponds to TRBD1 (6 bases). Per the germline V gene, CDR1 is MDHEN and CDR2 is SYDVKM. The V gene lost 2 bases and the J gene lost 2 bases, with 6 bases spanning the gap. The length of the CDR3 is 13 residues. The CDR3 region is CASSLQGNYGYTF. The CDR3 DNA reads TGTGCCAGCAGTTTACAGGGGAACTATGGCTACACCTTC.

This rearrangement joins TRBV28 to TRBJ2-2, with 10 positions matching TRBD1. V trimming: 4 bases; J trimming: 6 bases; junction bases outside the gene matches: 5. This CDR3 spans 15 amino acids. Looked up from germline, CDR1 is MDHEN and CDR2 is SYDVKM. CDR3 protein: CASSWWTGGSGELFF. In DNA, the CDR3 is TGTGCCAGCAGTTGGTGGACAGGGGGGTCCGGGGAGCTGTTTTTT.

This clone was counted between two and nine times. This chain connects TRBV7-2 to TRBJ2-7; TRBD1 matches at 9 bases. This CDR3 comprises 13 residues. Germline CDR1 and CDR2: SGHTA and FQGNSA. V dropped 5 bases and J dropped 4; count of bases not matched to a gene: 3. CDR3 amino acids: CASSVGTGYEQYF. The CDR3 coding sequence is TGTGCCAGCAGCGTAGGGACAGGGTACGAGCAGTACTTC.

The chain has TRBV5-1 and TRBJ2-1; D is perhaps TRBD2 (5 bases). Germline V lookup: CDR1 SGHRS, CDR2 YFSETQ. Trimming cost V 5 bases and J 5 bases, with 11 bases left between them. The CDR3 totals 13 residues. The CDR3 sequence is CASRGRPDNEQFF. CDR3 sequence (DNA): TGCGCCAGCAGGGGGAGACCAGACAATGAGCAGTTCTTC.